Below are 2 T cell receptor beta chains sequenced from a single sample in a study of long-term antiretroviral therapy in people with HIV. Survey-level resolution applied to immunoSEQ assay v3.0. The assay was immunoSEQ multiplex PCR, and TCRdb's table has in-frame clones only and misses some. The data hold some 30,000 clones, with about 87% observed a single time. This material consisted of unsorted PBMCs, taken 1.8 years after starting antiretroviral therapy. These receptors came from a woman under 30 with HIV.

This clone is medium-sized by share. The chain couples TRBV6-6 to TRBJ1-5; D not certain. Germline V lookup: CDR1 MNHNY, CDR2 SVGAGI (reference sequence). This CDR3 contains 16 residues. The V gene lost 6 bases and the J gene lost 0 bases, with 15 bases spanning the gap. The CDR3 loop reads CASSAFGRASNQPQHF. The CDR3 DNA reads TGTGCCAGCAGCGCCTTTGGGCGAGCTAGCAATCAGCCCCAGCATTTT.

The chain carries TRBV9 and TRBJ1-4; TRBD1 might be the D (5 bases). The ends were cut back, 0 bases at V and 8 bases at J, with 14 bases in the middle. This CDR3 is 15 amino acids long. The germline gives CDR1 SGDLS, CDR2 YYNGEE. CDR3 residues: CASSVERGSGEKLFF. Written as DNA, the CDR3 is TGTGCCAGCAGCGTAGAGAGGGGTTCGGGCGAAAAACTGTTTTTT.